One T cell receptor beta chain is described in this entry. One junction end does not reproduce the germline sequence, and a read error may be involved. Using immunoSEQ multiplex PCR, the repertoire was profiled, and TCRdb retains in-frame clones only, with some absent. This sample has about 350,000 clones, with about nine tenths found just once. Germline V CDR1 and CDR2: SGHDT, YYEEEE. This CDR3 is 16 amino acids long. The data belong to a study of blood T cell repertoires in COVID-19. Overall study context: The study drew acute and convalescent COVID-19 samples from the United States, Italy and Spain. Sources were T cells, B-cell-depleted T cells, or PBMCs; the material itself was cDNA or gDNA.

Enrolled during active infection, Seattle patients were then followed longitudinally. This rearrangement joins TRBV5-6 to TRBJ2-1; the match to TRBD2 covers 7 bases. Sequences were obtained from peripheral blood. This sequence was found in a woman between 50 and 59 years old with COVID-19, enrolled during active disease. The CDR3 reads CASSLASGYSHNEQFF. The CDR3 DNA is TGTGCCAGCAGCTTGGCTAGCGGATACTCCCACAATGAGCAGTTCTTC.